This TCR beta chain derives from a study of T cell changes during pregnancy in multiple sclerosis (dated by TCRdb to between 2017 and 2020). Study-wide context: Changes in the T cell repertoire over the course of pregnancy were examined in this study in women with multiple sclerosis.

This clone was seen more than once but under ten times. The target of this receptor is not known. Per-base quality was not reported, and no clone a single base away is much larger than it. Spanning cysteine to phenylalanine, the CDR3 consists of 16 amino acids. Only the CDR3 portion is preserved as DNA: 48 bases, with reading frame beginning at the first base. From a lookup of the germline V gene, CDR1 and CDR2 are KGHSH and LQKENI. Trimming removed 1 base from V and 4 bases from J; the gene matches leave 3 bases unexplained. The library was prepared using the immunoSEQ multiplex PCR assay. TCRdb took over this immuneACCESS table, retaining in-frame rearrangements with V and J assigned. Such tables are incomplete; in checked studies, under half of the missing clones stem from an unresolved V gene, and the remainder is unexplained. The sample has around 60,000 clones on record, approximately 90% of them singletons. Roughly 3% of the sample is in the top ten clones.

The specimen was peripheral blood, collected in the second trimester of pregnancy. The chain employs TRBV18 and TRBJ2-2, with 10 junctional bases fitting TRBD1. The clonotype was recovered from a female donor in good health, enrolled as a control in a pregnancy study. The DNA sequence is as follows: TGTGCCAGCTCACCACTGGGACAGGGGCTCACCGGGGAGCTGTTTTTT. This is translated as CASSPLGQGLTGELFF.